The rows below give T cell receptor beta chains drawn from one sample of a study of T cells in Graves' hyperthyroidism and ophthalmopathy. MiXCR was run by TCRdb on the multiplex PCR reads, yielding one entry per CDR3 protein. Of around 600,000 distinct CDR3 sequences in the sample, 13% to 15% were seen once. Input material: blood. These receptors were taken from a woman in her forties or fifties with Graves' ophthalmopathy. CDR3s include the opening cysteine and the closing phenylalanine or tryptophan. The order of the fields is CDR3 length, clone size, V gene, J gene, D gene, CDR3 protein, CDR3 DNA. D genes are given only for firm matches. Clone size is stated in some rows and not others, as once, few, many or a class when expanded.

>17|many|TRBV6-2/TRBV6-3|TRBJ2-2|TRBD1
CASSSIGQVFNTGELFF
TGTGCCAGCAGTTCAATAGGACAGGTCTTCAACACCGGGGAGCTGTTTTTT
>16|many|TRBV18|TRBJ2-2|TRBD1
CASSQLDRVEAGELFF
TGTGCCAGCTCACAATTGGACAGGGTAGAAGCCGGGGAGCTGTTTTTT
>12|NA|TRBV28|TRBJ1-2|NA
CASHRVGYGYTF
TGTGCCAGCCACAGGGTTGGCTATGGCTACACCTTC
>14|many|TRBV20-1|TRBJ2-3|TRBD1
CSARGATGGDTQYF
TGCAGTGCTAGAGGGGCGACAGGGGGGGATACGCAGTATTTT
>14|many|TRBV7-9|TRBJ2-5|NA
CASSSPGLLETQYF
TGTGCCAGCAGCTCGCCAGGGTTACTAGAGACCCAGTACTTC
>16|many|TRBV6-2/TRBV6-3|TRBJ2-1|TRBD2
CASRPPRSGSSYEQFF
TGTGCCAGCAGGCCCCCCCGTAGCGGGAGTAGCTATGAGCAGTTCTTC
>14|few|TRBV15|TRBJ2-3|NA
CATSRAGRQDTQYF
TGTGCCACCAGCAGAGCGGGCAGGCAAGATACGCAGTATTTT
>15|few|TRBV28|TRBJ1-5|NA
CASSLGRMGYQPQHF
TGTGCCAGCAGTTTGGGACGGATGGGCTATCAGCCCCAGCATTTT
>15|many|TRBV6-6|TRBJ2-7|TRBD2
CASSYEREGPHEQYF
TGTGCCAGCAGTTACGAGCGGGAGGGCCCACACGAGCAGTACTTC
>16|few|TRBV5-8|TRBJ2-2|NA
CASSLGVLANTGELFF
TGTGCCAGCAGCTTGGGGGTTCTCGCGAACACCGGGGAGCTGTTTTTT
>13|many|TRBV27|TRBJ1-5|NA
CASSYFGTQPQHF
TGTGCCAGCAGTTACTTTGGGACTCAGCCCCAGCATTTT
>14|many|TRBV6-2/TRBV6-3|TRBJ2-1|NA
CASGQTGRGNEQFF
TGTGCCAGCGGCCAGACAGGGAGGGGCAATGAGCAGTTCTTC
>17|many|TRBV20-1|TRBJ1-2|TRBD1
CSARGSPGTGGGYGYTF
TGCAGTGCTAGAGGTTCCCCCGGGACAGGGGGTGGCTATGGCTACACCTTC
>14|many|TRBV6-2/TRBV6-3|TRBJ1-5|NA
CASSDGWSNQPQHF
TGTGCCAGCAGTGACGGCTGGAGCAATCAGCCCCAGCATTTT
>17|many|TRBV6-1|TRBJ2-1|NA
CASSEAKVRSSYNEQFF
TGTGCCAGCAGTGAAGCAAAAGTCCGAAGCTCCTACAATGAGCAGTTCTTC
>13|many|TRBV20-1|TRBJ1-5|NA
CSATGYSNQPQHF
TGCAGTGCTACGGGGTATAGCAATCAGCCCCAGCATTTT
>17|many|TRBV12-3/TRBV12-4|TRBJ2-3|TRBD2
CASRTSGITYLADTQYF
TGTGCCAGCCGGACTAGCGGGATCACGTATTTGGCAGATACGCAGTATTTT
>17|NA|TRBV15|TRBJ2-1|TRBD2
CATSRGSLAGGFGEQFF
TGTGCCACCAGCAGAGGCTCACTAGCGGGAGGTTTCGGTGAGCAGTTCTTC
>15|many|TRBV28|TRBJ2-7|TRBD2
CASSSPGTSGYEQYF
TGTGCCAGCAGTTCCCCCGGGACTAGTGGTTACGAGCAGTACTTC
>15|many|TRBV20-1|TRBJ2-1|NA
CSARVLALTYNEQFF
TGCAGTGCTAGAGTTCTCGCCCTTACCTACAATGAGCAGTTCTTC
>13|many|TRBV7-8|TRBJ2-7|NA
CASSLMSSYEQYF
TGTGCCAGCAGCTTAATGAGCTCCTACGAGCAGTACTTC
>12|NA|TRBV12-3/TRBV12-4|TRBJ1-2|NA
CASSLGLLGYTF
TGTGCCAGCAGTTTGGGACTTCTGGGCTACACCTTC
>13|NA|TRBV27|TRBJ2-7|NA
CASSHPPPGEQYF
TGTGCCAGCAGTCACCCCCCACCTGGCGAGCAGTACTTC
>16|many|TRBV7-2|TRBJ2-3|TRBD2
CASSFGASGGRYTQYF
TGTGCCAGCAGCTTTGGGGCTAGCGGGGGGAGGTATACGCAGTATTTT
>19|many|TRBV11-1|TRBJ2-5|TRBD1
CASSPRPPSTGGGLETQYF
TGTGCCAGCAGCCCCCGACCCCCGTCGACAGGGGGCGGCTTAGAGACCCAGTACTTC
>14|NA|TRBV29-1|TRBJ1-1|TRBD1
CSVWGGQVNTEAFF
TGCAGCGTTTGGGGGGGACAGGTGAACACTGAAGCTTTCTTT
>13|few|TRBV7-9|TRBJ2-1|NA
CASKRGFRNEQFF
TGTGCCAGCAAACGGGGGTTTAGGAATGAGCAGTTCTTC
>11|NA|TRBV2|TRBJ2-1|NA
CASSYAWEQFF
TGTGCCAGCAGCTACGCATGGGAGCAGTTCTTC
>14|many|TRBV28|TRBJ1-5|NA
CASSAVDANQPQHF
TGTGCCAGCAGTGCTGTCGACGCCAATCAGCCCCAGCATTTT
>17|NA|TRBV20-1|TRBJ2-7|TRBD2
CSARDLRSTSGGYEQYF
TGCAGTGCTAGAGATCTCCGTTCGACTAGCGGGGGCTACGAGCAGTACTTC
>12|few|TRBV5-8|TRBJ1-5|NA
CASSSTSQPQHF
TGTGCCAGCAGCTCCACCTCTCAGCCCCAGCATTTT
>15|NA|TRBV10-3|TRBJ2-3|TRBD2
CAIRASGSGTDTQYF
TGTGCCATCAGAGCTAGCGGGAGTGGCACAGATACGCAGTATTTT
>17|few|TRBV3-1|TRBJ1-3|NA
CASSQAGGEPSGNTIYF
TGTGCCAGCAGCCAAGCTGGGGGGGAACCCTCTGGAAACACCATATATTTT
>11|NA|TRBV20-1|TRBJ2-7|NA
CSAVASYEQYF
TGCAGTGCTGTTGCCAGCTACGAGCAGTACTTC
>15|many|TRBV20-1|TRBJ1-1|NA
CSASGTSNGNTEAFF
TGCAGTGCGTCCGGGACCTCAAACGGGAACACTGAAGCTTTCTTT
>16|NA|TRBV12-5|TRBJ2-6|TRBD1
CASSGTVDSGANVLTF
TGTGCTAGTTCCGGGACAGTTGACTCTGGGGCCAACGTCCTGACTTTC
>14|many|TRBV5-1|TRBJ2-1|NA
CASSTGTPNNEQFF
TGCGCCAGCAGCACCGGGACTCCGAATAATGAGCAGTTCTTC
>12|NA|TRBV28|TRBJ1-4|NA
CASSPRSEKLFF
TGTGCCAGCAGTCCAAGGAGTGAAAAACTGTTTTTT
>17|NA|TRBV19|TRBJ1-3|NA
CASSQQGRLISGNTIYF
TGTGCCAGTAGTCAACAAGGAAGGCTGATCTCTGGAAACACCATATATTTT
>13|NA|TRBV5-1|TRBJ1-1|NA
CASSLLVSWGAFF
TGTGCCAGCAGCTTGCTAGTTTCGTGGGGGGCTTTCTTT
>17|many|TRBV28|TRBJ2-1|NA
CASSSSAEEVSYNEQFF
TGTGCCAGCAGTTCCAGCGCCGAAGAGGTTTCCTACAATGAGCAGTTCTTC
>13|few|TRBV20-1|TRBJ1-2|TRBD1
CSASQTGGYGYTF
TGCAGTGCTAGCCAGACAGGGGGCTATGGCTACACCTTC
>14|NA|TRBV7-8|TRBJ1-1|NA
CASSFSEQNTEAFF
TGTGCCAGCAGCTTTTCTGAGCAGAACACTGAAGCTTTCTTT
>17|many|TRBV7-2|TRBJ1-5|NA
CASSFKEGQSSNQPQHF
TGTGCCAGCAGCTTTAAGGAGGGACAATCTAGCAATCAGCCCCAGCATTTT
>15|many|TRBV4-3|TRBJ2-7|TRBD2
CASSQGTSGRYEQYF
TGTGCCAGCAGCCAAGGGACTAGCGGGAGGTACGAGCAGTACTTC
>14|NA|TRBV7-8|TRBJ1-1|NA
CASSLQGTQAEAFF
TGTGCCAGCAGCTTACAGGGGACCCAAGCTGAAGCTTTCTTT
>17|many|TRBV7-3|TRBJ2-3|NA
CASSLSPGRSMGYPQYF
TGTGCCAGCAGCTTATCTCCGGGACGGAGCATGGGGTATCCGCAGTATTTT